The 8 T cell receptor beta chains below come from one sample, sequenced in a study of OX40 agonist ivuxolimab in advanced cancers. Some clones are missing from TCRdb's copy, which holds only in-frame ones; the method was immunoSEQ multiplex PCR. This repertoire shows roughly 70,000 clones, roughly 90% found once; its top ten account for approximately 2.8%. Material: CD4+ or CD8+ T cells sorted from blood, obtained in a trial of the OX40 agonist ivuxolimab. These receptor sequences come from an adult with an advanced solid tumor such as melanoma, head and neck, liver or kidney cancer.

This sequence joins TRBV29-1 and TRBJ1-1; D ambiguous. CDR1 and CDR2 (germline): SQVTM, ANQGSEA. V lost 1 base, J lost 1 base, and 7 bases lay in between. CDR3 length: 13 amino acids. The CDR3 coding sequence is TGCAGCGTTGAAGCCCAAGAGAACACTGAAGCTTTCTTT. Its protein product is CSVEAQENTEAFF. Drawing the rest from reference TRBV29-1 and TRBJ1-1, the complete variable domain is SAVISQKPSRDICQRGTSLTIQCQVDSQVTMMFWYRQQPGQSLTLIATANQGSEATYESGFVIDKFPISRPNLTFSTLTVSNMSPEDSSIYLCSVEAQENTEAFFGQGTRLTVV.

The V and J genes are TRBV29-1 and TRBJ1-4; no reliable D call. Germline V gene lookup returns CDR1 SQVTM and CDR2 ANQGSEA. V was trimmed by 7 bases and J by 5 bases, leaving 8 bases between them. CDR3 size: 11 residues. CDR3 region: CSGRANEKLFF. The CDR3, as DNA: TGCAGCGGTCGGGCAAATGAAAAACTGTTTTTT.

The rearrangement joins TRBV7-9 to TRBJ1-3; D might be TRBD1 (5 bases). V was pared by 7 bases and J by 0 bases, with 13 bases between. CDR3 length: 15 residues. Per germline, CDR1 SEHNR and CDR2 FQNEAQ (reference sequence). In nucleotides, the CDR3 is TGTGCCAGCAACAAACAGGCGAACTCTGGAAACACCATATATTTT. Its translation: CASNKQANSGNTIYF. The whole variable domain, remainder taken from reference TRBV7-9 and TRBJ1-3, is DTGVSQNPRHKITKRGQNVTFRCDPISEHNRLYWYRQTLGQGPEFLTYFQNEAQLEKSRLLSDRFSAERPKGSFSTLEIQRTEQGDSAMYLCASNKQANSGNTIYFGEGSWLTVV.

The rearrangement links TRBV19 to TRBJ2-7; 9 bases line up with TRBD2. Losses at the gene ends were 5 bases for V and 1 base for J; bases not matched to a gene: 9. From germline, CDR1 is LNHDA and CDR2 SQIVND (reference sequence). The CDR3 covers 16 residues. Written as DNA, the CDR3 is TGTGCCAGTAGTCCCTTAACTAGCGGGTCTTCCTACGAGCAGTACTTC. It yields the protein CASSPLTSGSSYEQYF.

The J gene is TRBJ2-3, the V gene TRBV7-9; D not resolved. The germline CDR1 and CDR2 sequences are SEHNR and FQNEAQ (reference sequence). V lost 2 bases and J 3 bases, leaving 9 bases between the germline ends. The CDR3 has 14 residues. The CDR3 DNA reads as TGTGCCAGCAGCTTATCTTCCCTGACAGATACGCAGTATTTT. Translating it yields CASSLSSLTDTQYF.

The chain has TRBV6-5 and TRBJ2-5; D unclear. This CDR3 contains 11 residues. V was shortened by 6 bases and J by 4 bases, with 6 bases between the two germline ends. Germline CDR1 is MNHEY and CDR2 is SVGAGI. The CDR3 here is CASSQGETQYF. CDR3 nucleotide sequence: TGTGCCAGCAGCCAAGGAGAGACCCAGTACTTC.

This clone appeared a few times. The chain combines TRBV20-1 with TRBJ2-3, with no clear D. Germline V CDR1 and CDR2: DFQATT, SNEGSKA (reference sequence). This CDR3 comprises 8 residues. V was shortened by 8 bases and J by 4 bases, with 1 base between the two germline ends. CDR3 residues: CSPDTQYF. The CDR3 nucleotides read TGCAGTCCAGATACGCAGTATTTT.

The CDR3 DNA reads as TGTGCCAGCAGCTTGGATGTAGGGGAGAGCACAGATACGCAGTATTTT. This gives the protein CASSLDVGESTDTQYF. This rearrangement joins TRBV5-4 to TRBJ2-3; the D call may be TRBD1 or TRBD2 (5 bases each). Trimming left V 0 bases short and J 0 bases short, with 11 bases between. The CDR3 is made up of 16 amino acids. CDR1 and CDR2 from the germline V gene are SGHNT and YYREEE (reference sequence).